The 25 T cell receptor beta chains below were found in one sample sequenced in a study of OX40 agonist ivuxolimab in advanced cancers. TCRdb's copy holds only in-frame clones and misses some; the assay was immunoSEQ multiplex PCR. The table lists about 65,000 clones, about 92% of them singletons. Sequences were derived from CD4+ or CD8+ T cells sorted from blood, sampled in a trial of the OX40 agonist ivuxolimab. These receptors were collected from an adult with an advanced solid tumor such as melanoma, head and neck, liver or kidney cancer.

This sequence joins TRBV18 and TRBJ2-2; D is undetermined. Between the trimmed V and J ends, which lost 3 bases and 5 bases, there was a span of 16 bases. The CDR3 spans 16 residues. Looked up from germline, CDR1 is KGHSH and CDR2 is LQKENI. The CDR3 DNA is TGTGCCAGCTCACCGGCTCGCCGGTGGTATACCGGGGAGCTGTTTTTT. Its protein product is CASSPARRWYTGELFF.

The V and J genes are TRBV13 and TRBJ1-1; TRBD1 aligns across 7 bases. The V gene's germline CDR1 is PRHDT and CDR2 FYEKMQ (reference sequence). The CDR3 covers 15 residues. V shed 1 base and J 10 bases; nucleotides not matched to a gene: 12. CDR3 region: CASSLAFRGAFGAFF. The CDR3 DNA reads TGTGCCAGCAGCTTAGCTTTCAGGGGGGCTTTTGGAGCTTTCTTT.

CDR3 sequence (DNA): TGTGCCATCAGTGACATCGTAAGGGGTTCGGTGTTTTTT. This sequence encodes CAISDIVRGSVFF. The chain employs TRBV10-3 and TRBJ2-2; perhaps TRBD1 as D (5 bases). The CDR3 length is 13 residues. From germline, CDR1 is ENHRY and CDR2 SYGVKD. Between the trimmed V and J ends, which lost 3 bases and 15 bases, there was a span of 17 bases.

The chain couples TRBV18 to TRBJ2-5; possible D gene TRBD2, 6 bases. The CDR3 length is 14 residues. Germline V lookup: CDR1 KGHSH, CDR2 LQKENI. V was trimmed by 3 bases and J by 5 bases, leaving 13 bases between them. CDR3 coding DNA: TGTGCCAGCTCACCGAAAGCGGGTGGGGAGACCCAGTACTTC. Protein: CASSPKAGGETQYF.

CDR3 nucleotides: TGCGCCAGCAGTGACAGCAGCTCCTACAATGAGCAGTTCTTC. Protein: CASSDSSSYNEQFF. This chain connects TRBV10-2 to TRBJ2-1; D gene ambiguous. V was pared by 3 bases and J by 0 bases, with 6 bases between. Germline CDR1 reads WSHSY; CDR2 reads SAAADI. The CDR3 loop spans 14 amino acids.

The CDR3 DNA is TGTGCCAGCAGTGGCCCCTCCTACGAGCAGTACTTC. Protein sequence: CASSGPSYEQYF. The J gene is TRBJ2-7, the V gene TRBV6-4; D ambiguous. The CDR3 loop spans 12 amino acids. V was trimmed by 4 bases and J by 0 bases, leaving 4 bases between them. The germline V gene has CDR1 MRHNA and CDR2 SNTAGT.

The chain employs TRBV5-1 and TRBJ2-5, with 7 bases aligning to TRBD1. J lost 3 bases, V lost 0 bases, and 8 bases had no gene match. In germline, CDR1 is SGHRS, CDR2 YFSETQ. The CDR3 runs to 16 residues. CDR3 nucleotides: TGCGCCAGCAGCTTGGGGCCCCAAACAGGGGAAGAGACCCAGTACTTC. Protein product: CASSLGPQTGEETQYF.

This clone occurred once. The chain carries TRBV7-8 and TRBJ2-2; unclear D gene. This CDR3 is built from 18 residues. Germline-derived CDR1 and CDR2 are SGHVS and FQNEAQ. The V end lost 1 base, the J end lost 0 bases, and 15 bases lay between the germline ends. For the CDR3, the DNA is TGTGCCAGCAGCTTAGAGGCCCGCGGAATAGCGAACACCGGGGAGCTGTTTTTT. This sequence encodes CASSLEARGIANTGELFF.

This chain connects TRBV19 to TRBJ2-3, with TRBD1 identical over 8 bases. The CDR3 consists of 13 residues. CDR1 is LNHDA, CDR2 SQIVND, per germline (reference sequence). Trimming at V came to 6 bases and at J to 2 bases, leaving 1 base not matched to a gene. The CDR3 DNA follows: TGTGCCAGTAGGGGACAGGCCACAGATACGCAGTATTTT. It codes for CASRGQATDTQYF.

The rearrangement links TRBV19 to TRBJ2-5, with D perhaps matching TRBD2 (5 bases). The germline V gene has CDR1 LNHDA and CDR2 SQIVND (reference sequence). This CDR3 has 17 residues. V was clipped by 5 bases and J by 9 bases, with 28 bases between them. The CDR3 region is CASSPPAGLVSGSAQYF. The CDR3 DNA sequence: TGTGCCAGTAGTCCCCCGGCAGGACTTGTTAGTGGGTCGGCCCAGTACTTC.

This clone was found once. This chain links TRBV6-1 with TRBJ1-4, with 9 bases aligning to TRBD1. Germline assignment: CDR1 MNHNS and CDR2 SASEGT. Losses at the gene ends were 8 bases for V and 8 bases for J; bases not matched to a gene: 3. CDR3 length: 12 residues. CDR3 in DNA: TGTGCCAGCCGGGACAGGGCCGAAAAACTGTTTTTT. Translated: CASRDRAEKLFF.

This rearrangement joins TRBV7-9 to TRBJ1-1, with TRBD1 matching over 11 bases. Losses at the gene ends were 4 bases for V and 5 bases for J; bases not matched to a gene: 6. The V gene's germline CDR1 is SEHNR and CDR2 FQNEAQ (reference sequence). The CDR3 has 15 amino acids. The CDR3, as DNA: TGTGCCAGCAGCTACGGGACAGGGGGAGGGACTGAAGCTTTCTTT. This translates into CASSYGTGGGTEAFF.

CDR3 sequence (DNA): TGTGCCAGCAGTGATAAGGACAGGGAGACCAGGTCACCCCTCCACTTT. Amino acid sequence: CASSDKDRETRSPLHF. The chain employs TRBV6-1 and TRBJ1-6; 8 bases are a match to TRBD1. The germline gives CDR1 MNHNS, CDR2 SASEGT. CDR3 length: 16 residues. V lost 3 bases and J lost 10; bases outside the gene matches: 11.

The chain carries TRBV5-1 and TRBJ2-5; possible D gene TRBD1, 7 bases. This CDR3 region has 15 residues. Germline V gene sequence: CDR1 SGHRS, CDR2 YFSETQ. Between the trimmed V and J ends, which lost 2 bases and 2 bases, there was a span of 13 bases. The CDR3 DNA is TGCGCCAGCAGCTTTTCCCAGGGGGGACAAGAGACCCAGTACTTC. Amino acids: CASSFSQGGQETQYF.

This chain joins TRBV7-6 and TRBJ2-6, with TRBD2 as a possible D gene (5 bases). V dropped 5 bases and J dropped 0 bases, with 20 bases sitting between them. Germline lookup yields CDR1 SGHVS and CDR2 FNYEAQ. This CDR3 contains 19 residues. The chain's CDR3 is CASSQGRGSASSGANVLTF. Written as DNA, the CDR3 is TGTGCCAGCAGCCAAGGACGGGGTAGTGCAAGCTCTGGGGCCAACGTCCTGACTTTC.

The rearrangement joins TRBV5-6 to TRBJ1-1, with TRBD1 as a possible D gene (5 bases). Per germline, CDR1 SGHDT and CDR2 YYEEEE. The CDR3 has 17 residues. V dropped 1 base and J dropped 0 bases, with 16 bases sitting between them. The CDR3 region is CASSLIAGTGMNTEAFF. CDR3 nucleotide sequence: TGTGCCAGCAGCTTGATTGCAGGGACGGGGATGAACACTGAAGCTTTCTTT.

The gene calls are TRBV18 and TRBJ2-2; tentatively, D is TRBD1 (5 bases). Germline CDR1 reads KGHSH; CDR2 reads LQKENI. Trimming removed 6 bases at V and 0 bases at J, with 14 bases between. This CDR3 has 16 residues. The CDR3 nucleotides are TGTGCCAGCTCGCCCGAACGGACACCGAACACCGGGGAGCTGTTTTTT. Amino acid sequence: CASSPERTPNTGELFF.

The chain carries TRBV5-1 and TRBJ2-1; D uncertain. V was pared by 10 bases and J by 6 bases, with 11 bases between. Looked up from germline, CDR1 is SGHRS and CDR2 is YFSETQ. This CDR3 is 11 amino acids long. Here the CDR3 reads CASSEANEQFF. The DNA of the CDR3 is TGCGCCTCAAGCGAGGCCAATGAGCAGTTCTTC.

The chain employs TRBV7-8 and TRBJ2-7; D remains ambiguous. Germline-derived CDR1 and CDR2 are SGHVS and FQNEAQ. The CDR3 length is 11 residues. Trimming pared 2 bases from V and 7 bases from J, leaving 6 bases between. The chain's CDR3 is CASSLSSEQYF. CDR3 nucleotide sequence: TGTGCCAGCAGCTTATCGAGTGAGCAGTACTTC.

The J gene is TRBJ2-3, the V gene TRBV18; no definite D call. V shed 3 bases and J shed 2 bases, with 12 bases lying between them. The CDR3 runs to 15 residues. Per germline, CDR1 KGHSH and CDR2 LQKENI. CDR3 region: CASSPNIPPTDTQYF. The CDR3 DNA reads as TGTGCCAGCTCACCGAATATCCCTCCCACAGATACGCAGTATTTT.

The chain links TRBV5-1 to TRBJ1-1; no clear D gene. This CDR3 is built from 15 residues. Germline V lookup: CDR1 SGHRS, CDR2 YFSETQ. Trimming shortened V by 0 bases and J by 3 bases, and 12 bases separated the two germline ends. In DNA, the CDR3 is TGCGCCAGCAGCTTGGCCTTAGGGATCGACACTGAAGCTTTCTTT. It encodes CASSLALGIDTEAFF.

The rearrangement links TRBV2 to TRBJ2-7; TRBD2 agrees at 8 bases. After removal of 1 base from V and 6 bases from J, the junction contained 11 bases not matched to a gene. CDR3 length: 16 residues. Germline V gives CDR1 SNHLY, CDR2 FYNNEI. The CDR3 protein is CASSEEVTSAFPEQYF. The CDR3 DNA reads as TGTGCCAGCAGTGAAGAGGTGACTAGCGCGTTTCCCGAGCAGTACTTC.

The rearrangement joins TRBV10-3 to TRBJ1-1; TRBD1 aligns across 7 bases. V shed 7 bases, J shed 1 base, and the junction held 3 bases outside the gene matches. CDR1 and CDR2 (germline): ENHRY, SYGVKD. This CDR3 has 13 amino acids. CDR3 loop: CAITGGENTEAFF. The CDR3 nucleotides are TGTGCCATCACAGGGGGGGAGAACACTGAAGCTTTCTTT.

The gene calls are TRBV5-1 and TRBJ2-3, with 9 positions matching TRBD1. V gave up 4 bases and J gave up 6 bases; unmatched junction bases: 9. CDR3 size: 15 residues. Germline CDR1 and CDR2: SGHRS and YFSETQ. The CDR3, as DNA: TGCGCCAGCAGCCGGGACAGGGCCACTGTGGATACGCAGTATTTT. The encoded protein is CASSRDRATVDTQYF.

The J gene is TRBJ2-1, the V gene TRBV10-1; D may match TRBD1 or TRBD2 (5 bases each). Germline CDR1 reads WNHNN; CDR2 reads SYGVQD (reference sequence). This CDR3 spans 15 amino acids. V lost 3 bases and J lost 3, with 12 bases in between. CDR3 sequence: CASSDSTGHYNEQFF. For the CDR3, the DNA is TGCGCCAGCAGTGATTCGACGGGGCACTACAATGAGCAGTTCTTC.